This TCR beta chain was found in a study of blood T cell repertoires in COVID-19. Looking at the study overall: The United States, Italy and Spain supplied acute and convalescent COVID-19 samples. PBMCs, B-cell-depleted T cells, or T cells provided the cDNA or gDNA that made up the material.

Profiling relied on immunoSEQ multiplex PCR, and the TCRdb table lists in-frame clones only, not all of them. This sample has some 90,000 clones, with more than 80% found just once. Sequencing was carried out using peripheral blood. This receptor was taken from a woman aged 70-85 years with acute or convalescent COVID-19.

The CDR3 region has the DNA TGTGCCAGCAGCTTAGACTCTTCAGGGGGCACAGATACGCAGTATTTT. Translating gives CASSLDSSGGTDTQYF. The chain uses TRBV7-2 and TRBJ2-3; TRBD1 is a possible D gene (6 bases). V lost 1 base and J 1 base, leaving 12 bases between the germline ends. There are 16 residues in the CDR3. In germline, CDR1 is SGHTA, CDR2 FQGNSA.